Each of the 26 T cell receptor beta chains below was sequenced from the same sample in a study of OX40 agonist ivuxolimab in advanced cancers. Measured with immunoSEQ multiplex PCR; TCRdb has only the in-frame clones, and not every one. The sample holds roughly 100,000 clones; approximately 85% are singletons and the top ten take less than 5%. Sequencing used CD4+ or CD8+ T cells sorted from blood, obtained in a trial of the OX40 agonist ivuxolimab. The receptors originated from an adult with an advanced solid tumor such as melanoma, head and neck, liver or kidney cancer.

V usage is TRBV11-2 and J usage is TRBJ1-4, with D maybe TRBD1 (6 bases). Trimming removed 6 bases at V and 6 bases at J, with 17 bases between. This CDR3 has 15 amino acids. CDR1 SGHAT and CDR2 FQNNGV come from the germline V gene. The CDR3 sequence is CASRAFRGLDEKLFF. The CDR3 DNA sequence: TGTGCCAGCAGAGCTTTTAGGGGGTTGGATGAAAAACTGTTTTTT.

This chain links TRBV28 with TRBJ2-3; D remains ambiguous. Trimming removed 6 bases from V and 2 bases from J, with 9 bases in between. Per germline, CDR1 MDHEN and CDR2 SYDVKM. The CDR3 contains 13 residues. CDR3 nucleotide sequence: TGTGCCAGCAGCCCCCCCTTCACAGATACGCAGTATTTT. Translating gives CASSPPFTDTQYF.

V gene TRBV4-2 combines with J gene TRBJ2-2; possible D gene TRBD1, 6 bases. Germline CDR1 LGHNA, CDR2 YNFKEQ. V lost 0 bases and J 3 bases, leaving 11 bases between the germline ends. The CDR3 is 16 amino acids. This chain's CDR3 is CASSQDPRTDTGELFF. For the CDR3, the DNA is TGTGCCAGCAGCCAAGATCCCCGGACAGACACCGGGGAGCTGTTTTTT.

V and J are TRBV9 and TRBJ2-2, with D unresolved. The CDR3 is 15 residues long. Germline CDR1 SGDLS, CDR2 YYNGEE. V was clipped by 0 bases and J by 0 bases, with 6 bases between them. The chain's CDR3 is CASSVGLANTGELFF. The CDR3, as DNA: TGTGCCAGCAGCGTAGGGTTAGCGAACACCGGGGAGCTGTTTTTT. Using reference TRBV9 and TRBJ2-2 for the parts outside the CDR3, the full variable domain is DSGVTQTPKHLITATGQRVTLRCSPRSGDLSVYWYQQSLDQGLQFLIQYYNGEERAKGNILERFSAQQFPDLHSELNLSSLELGDSALYFCASSVGLANTGELFFGEGSRLTVL.

This sequence joins TRBV6-5 and TRBJ2-5; 9 bases align to TRBD2. The CDR3 totals 14 residues. Per germline, CDR1 MNHEY and CDR2 SVGAGI. Trimming removed 8 bases from V and 4 bases from J; junction bases left unmatched: 8. The CDR3 DNA is TGTGCCAGCGAGCGCGGGGGGGTAGGAGAGACCCAGTACTTC. Translated, it gives CASERGGVGETQYF.

The V gene is TRBV19, the J gene TRBJ2-7, with 8 bases identical to TRBD1. V was pared by 0 bases and J by 3 bases, with 7 bases of the junction left unmatched. Per germline, CDR1 LNHDA and CDR2 SQIVND (reference sequence). The CDR3 covers 16 residues. CDR3 loop: CASSIDFLQGGYEQYF. In DNA, the CDR3 is TGTGCCAGTAGTATAGATTTTCTACAGGGGGGCTACGAGCAGTACTTC.

The CDR3 reads CASSQGGGPYEQYF. The CDR3 nucleotides read TGCGCCAGCAGCCAAGGTGGCGGACCCTACGAGCAGTACTTC. The chain uses TRBV4-1 and TRBJ2-7, with no clear D. CDR1 and CDR2 (germline): MGHRA, YSYEKL. The ends were cut back, 1 base at V and 2 bases at J, with 9 bases in the middle. This CDR3 is built from 14 residues.

This CDR3 is CASSLDPTPRGTQYF. CDR3 sequence (DNA): TGTGCCAGCAGCTTAGACCCTACGCCCAGAGGGACCCAGTACTTC. V gene TRBV7-2 combines with J gene TRBJ2-5, with D hard to call. The CDR3 is 15 amino acids. The germline gives CDR1 SGHTA, CDR2 FQGNSA. V lost 1 base to trimming and J lost 7 bases, with 16 bases between them.

Only one count was recorded for this clone. The chain carries TRBV30 and TRBJ2-3; D may match TRBD1 or TRBD2 (5 bases each). Trimming cost V 1 base and J 4 bases, with 18 bases left between them. The V gene's germline CDR1 is GTSNPN and CDR2 SVGIG (reference sequence). The CDR3 length is 16 residues. CDR3 in amino acids: CAWSEGYPVGADTQYF. In nucleotides, the CDR3 is TGTGCCTGGAGTGAAGGCTACCCTGTGGGGGCAGATACGCAGTATTTT. Filled out from reference TRBV30 and TRBJ2-3, the complete variable domain reads SQTIHQWPATLVQPVGSPLSLECTVEGTSNPNLYWYRQAAGRGLQLLFYSVGIGQISSEVPQNLSASRPQDRQFILSSKKLLLSDSGFYLCAWSEGYPVGADTQYFGPGTRLTVL.

In this sample, this clone turned up a few times. The rearrangement links TRBV5-6 to TRBJ2-1; D ambiguous. This CDR3 has 15 residues. Trimming removed 0 bases at V and 3 bases at J, with 10 bases between. Per the germline V gene, CDR1 is SGHDT and CDR2 is YYEEEE. The CDR3: CASSLGRTVYNEQFF. For the CDR3, the DNA is TGTGCCAGCAGCTTGGGGCGGACCGTCTACAATGAGCAGTTCTTC.

The genes are TRBV30 and TRBJ2-7; D may be TRBD1 (5 bases). Germline lookup yields CDR1 GTSNPN and CDR2 SVGIG (reference sequence). This CDR3 is built from 14 residues. V lost 1 base and J lost 6, with 16 bases in between. CDR3 loop: CAWSGTLSYFEQYF. DNA of the CDR3: TGTGCCTGGAGTGGGACACTTAGTTACTTCGAGCAGTACTTC.

The chain combines TRBV4-3 with TRBJ1-2; 12 bases are shared with TRBD1. Trimming took 3 bases from V and 4 from J; bases not matched to a gene: 3. Germline values: CDR1 LGHNA, CDR2 YSLEER. CDR3 length: 15 amino acids. CDR3 DNA sequence: TGCGCCAGCAGCCATGGGACAGGGGGCGGCTATGGCTACACCTTC. Protein sequence: CASSHGTGGGYGYTF.

The J gene is TRBJ2-7, the V gene TRBV28; 9 bases align to TRBD1. Germline values: CDR1 MDHEN, CDR2 SYDVKM. This CDR3 region has 17 residues. V trimming: 7 bases; J trimming: 3 bases; junction bases outside the gene matches: 16. The CDR3 here is CASTLPGGTGSFYEQYF. CDR3 sequence (DNA): TGTGCCAGCACCCTTCCGGGCGGGACAGGGTCATTCTACGAGCAGTACTTC.

The V call is TRBV10-2, the J call TRBJ2-3; 10 nucleotides match TRBD2. Unmatched junction bases numbered 8, after V lost 7 bases and J lost 4 bases. The CDR3 runs 15 residues. CDR1 is WSHSY and CDR2 is SAAADI in the germline V gene. CDR3 region: CASTSGREVPDTQYF. The CDR3 DNA reads TGCGCCAGCACCAGCGGGAGGGAGGTGCCAGATACGCAGTATTTT.

The CDR3 loop reads CASSFNTNYGYTF. The CDR3 nucleotides are TGTGCCAGCAGTTTTAACACTAACTATGGCTACACCTTC. J is TRBJ1-2 and V is TRBV27; no definite D call. CDR3 length: 13 residues. With 3 bases removed from V and 0 bases from J, the gap between germline ends came to 5 bases. CDR1 and CDR2 (germline): MNHEY, SMNVEV (reference sequence).

This chain joins TRBV28 and TRBJ2-7; D gene uncertain. The germline CDR1 and CDR2 sequences are MDHEN and SYDVKM. This CDR3 is built from 13 residues. V lost 1 base, J lost 12 bases, and 16 bases lay in between. CDR3 region: CASSLYGLSVPYF. CDR3 nucleotide sequence: TGTGCCAGCAGTTTATATGGTCTCTCTGTCCCGTACTTC.

This sequence joins TRBV18 and TRBJ2-1; TRBD1 aligns across 11 bases. The CDR3 spans 16 residues. The germline V gene encodes CDR1 KGHSH and CDR2 LQKENI. V shed 2 bases and J 7 bases; nucleotides not matched to a gene: 7. CDR3 protein: CASSPRVGTGGNEQFF. In DNA, the CDR3 is TGTGCCAGCTCACCAAGGGTAGGGACAGGGGGAAATGAGCAGTTCTTC.

The genes are TRBV7-9 and TRBJ2-5, with no clear D. The DNA end is more similar to TRBJ2-7, so the J call may be wrong. CDR3 length: 11 amino acids. Germline V CDR1 and CDR2: SEHNR, FQNEAQ (reference sequence). The CDR3 sequence: CASSPDYEQYF. CDR3 nucleotide sequence: TGTGCCAGCAGCCCGGACTACGAGCAGTACTTC.

The gene calls are TRBV30 and TRBJ1-6, with 9 bases aligning to TRBD1. Germline V gene sequence: CDR1 GTSNPN, CDR2 SVGIG (reference sequence). V dropped 4 bases and J dropped 10; count of bases not matched to a gene: 8. CDR3 size: 14 residues. Written as DNA, the CDR3 is TGTGCCTGGATTCCGGGACAGGGTGTCTCACCCCTCCACTTT. This encodes CAWIPGQGVSPLHF. Looking up the rest from reference TRBV30 and TRBJ1-6 gives the full variable domain: SQTIHQWPATLVQPVGSPLSLECTVEGTSNPNLYWYRQAAGRGLQLLFYSVGIGQISSEVPQNLSASRPQDRQFILSSKKLLLSDSGFYLCAWIPGQGVSPLHFGNGTRLTVT.

DNA for the CDR3: TGTGCCAGCAGTGAAGCGCTTAGGAACAATGAGCAGTTCTTC. Protein sequence: CASSEALRNNEQFF. The chain couples TRBV2 to TRBJ2-1; no firm D call. This CDR3 region has 14 residues. V lost 0 bases, J lost 5 bases, and 8 bases lay in between. The germline gives CDR1 SNHLY, CDR2 FYNNEI.

In this sample, this clone turned up a few times. V is TRBV6-5 and J is TRBJ1-6; no clear D. Germline V gene lookup returns CDR1 MNHEY and CDR2 SVGAGI. Trimming shortened V by 6 bases and J by 14 bases, and 17 bases separated the two germline ends. The CDR3 runs to 13 residues. CDR3 bases: TGTGCCAGCAGCCGGATTTCTCTTCGCACCCTCCACTTT. Its protein is CASSRISLRTLHF.

The gene calls are TRBV7-9 and TRBJ1-6, with D maybe TRBD1 (5 bases). The CDR3 contains 13 residues. V was cut by 1 base and J by 9 bases, with 7 bases left in between. Looked up from germline, CDR1 is SEHNR and CDR2 is FQNEAQ (reference sequence). DNA for the CDR3: TGTGCCAGCAGCTTAGAGGGGAGTTCACCCCTCCACTTT. Translating gives CASSLEGSSPLHF. Looking up the rest from reference TRBV7-9 and TRBJ1-6 gives the full variable domain: DTGVSQNPRHKITKRGQNVTFRCDPISEHNRLYWYRQTLGQGPEFLTYFQNEAQLEKSRLLSDRFSAERPKGSFSTLEIQRTEQGDSAMYLCASSLEGSSPLHFGNGTRLTVT.

The V and J genes are TRBV7-2 and TRBJ2-5; D may be TRBD1 or TRBD2 (5 bases each). The J call may be mistaken, given a closer DNA end match to TRBJ2-7. The CDR3 is 15 residues long. Germline CDR1 reads SGHTA; CDR2 reads FQGNSA. The CDR3 here is CASSLGDVGSYEQYF. For the CDR3, the DNA is TGTGCCAGCAGCTTAGGGGACGTTGGGTCCTACGAGCAGTACTTC.

The V gene is TRBV6-4, the J gene TRBJ2-5, with D maybe TRBD1 (6 bases). The germline V gene encodes CDR1 MRHNA and CDR2 SNTAGT. V gave up 6 bases and J gave up 0 bases, with 11 bases separating them. The CDR3 spans 14 residues. The CDR3 nucleotides are TGTGCCAGCAGGAATAGGGGGTACCAAGAGACCCAGTACTTC. Translation gives CASRNRGYQETQYF.

The J gene is TRBJ2-7, the V gene TRBV7-2; D gene uncertain. This CDR3 is built from 14 residues. V lost 3 bases to trimming and J lost 2 bases, with 11 bases between them. The germline gives CDR1 SGHTA, CDR2 FQGNSA. The CDR3 here is CASSLDLPPYEQYF. In DNA, the CDR3 is TGTGCCAGCAGCTTGGACCTACCCCCCTACGAGCAGTACTTC.

This clone was detected a few times. The chain is built from TRBV27 and TRBJ2-1; 7 bases align to TRBD2. This CDR3 has 15 amino acids. The germline V gene has CDR1 MNHEY and CDR2 SMNVEV (reference sequence). V dropped 2 bases and J dropped 3; count of bases not matched to a gene: 4. CDR3 nucleotides: TGTGCCAGCAGTTTAGCGGGAGTGGACTACAATGAGCAGTTCTTC. Amino acids: CASSLAGVDYNEQFF.